This is a list of T cell receptor beta chains from one sample in a study of CXCR3-negative and CXCR3-positive naive CD8 T cells. TCRdb re-called the 5' RACE reads and gives one entry per CDR3 protein, without DNA. The table gives around 40,000 distinct CDR3 sequences; the top ten clones make up approximately 1.9% of it. The specimen sequenced was naive CXCR3- CD8+ T cells from blood. The receptors shown here come from a human donor in good health. Some clones in this sample may be carry-over from other donors' samples. Both conserved end residues are part of each CDR3. Each record gives: clone size, V gene, J gene, CDR3 protein. For some rows the clone size is stated as once, few or many, or as a class when expanded; others skip it.

clone_size: .; v_call: TRBV28; j_call: TRBJ1-2; cdr3_aa: CASNWAAYGYTF
clone_size: .; v_call: TRBV7-6; j_call: TRBJ2-5; cdr3_aa: CASSLSLTSGIVETQYF
clone_size: .; v_call: TRBV10-3; j_call: TRBJ2-7; cdr3_aa: CAISDSDGTYEQYF
clone_size: .; v_call: TRBV4-3; j_call: TRBJ2-7; cdr3_aa: CASSQAGGDHYEQYF
clone_size: .; v_call: TRBV12-3/TRBV12-4; j_call: TRBJ1-1; cdr3_aa: CASSFGLPGVGTEAFF
clone_size: .; v_call: TRBV14; j_call: TRBJ1-1; cdr3_aa: CASSQGRDRGTEAFF
clone_size: .; v_call: TRBV27; j_call: TRBJ2-1; cdr3_aa: CASRRAGDGSYNEQFF
clone_size: .; v_call: TRBV10-3; j_call: TRBJ2-1; cdr3_aa: CAISESIGGSYNEQFF
clone_size: .; v_call: TRBV9; j_call: TRBJ2-5; cdr3_aa: CASSGGTEKSQYF
clone_size: .; v_call: TRBV28; j_call: TRBJ2-5; cdr3_aa: CASSPSGTGSVTQYF
clone_size: .; v_call: TRBV7-8; j_call: TRBJ2-1; cdr3_aa: CASSLALDEQFF
clone_size: .; v_call: TRBV5-1; j_call: TRBJ2-2; cdr3_aa: CASSLGSGLFF
clone_size: .; v_call: TRBV5-5; j_call: TRBJ2-7; cdr3_aa: CASIGGPNTAIYEQYF
clone_size: .; v_call: TRBV20-1; j_call: TRBJ2-3; cdr3_aa: CSARTGVGDTQYF
clone_size: .; v_call: TRBV7-9; j_call: TRBJ2-7; cdr3_aa: CASGRWDEQYF
clone_size: .; v_call: TRBV28; j_call: TRBJ1-5; cdr3_aa: CASSLLGISDQPQHF
clone_size: medium-sized; v_call: TRBV29-1; j_call: TRBJ2-6; cdr3_aa: CSVVGTLYGANVLTF
clone_size: .; v_call: TRBV12-3/TRBV12-4; j_call: TRBJ2-1; cdr3_aa: CASRPGTEYNEQFF
clone_size: .; v_call: TRBV24-1; j_call: TRBJ2-1; cdr3_aa: CATSEGVAYFSYNEQFF
clone_size: .; v_call: TRBV7-9; j_call: TRBJ2-1; cdr3_aa: CASSPKGDPLSYNEQFF
clone_size: .; v_call: TRBV11-2; j_call: TRBJ1-2; cdr3_aa: CASSLWAGNHYGYTF
clone_size: .; v_call: TRBV7-9; j_call: TRBJ2-7; cdr3_aa: CASSSPTSGMTYEQYF
clone_size: .; v_call: TRBV29-1; j_call: TRBJ2-7; cdr3_aa: CSVLMADSYEQYF
clone_size: .; v_call: TRBV6-5; j_call: TRBJ1-1; cdr3_aa: CASSLMGNTEAFF